This TCR beta chain stems from a study of tumor-infiltrating lymphocytes in primary liver carcinoma. The authors took blood RNA from unsorted whole blood and also extracted germline DNA. A constant-region primer served to make TCR beta cDNA from around 540 ng total RNA. Libraries covering TCR beta were generated through three nested multiplex PCR rounds (using a slightly modified ARM-PCR). Each of the first two PCR rounds ran nine to ten cycles with TRBV1-TRBV30 forward and C-beta reverse primers. A single record per CDR3 protein comes from TCRdb applying MiXCR to the multiplex PCR reads. The sample has about 200,000 distinct CDR3 sequences, about two thirds seen once. The table lists this clonotype with a count of one. One junction end does not reproduce the germline sequence, and a read error may be involved. Germline assignment: CDR1 SGHAT and CDR2 FQNNGV. CDR3 length: 13 residues.

The receptor was isolated from a woman aged 60-70 years with primary liver carcinoma and hepatitis B virus infection. This chain joins TRBV11-2 and TRBJ2-1; possible D gene TRBD1, 6 bases. The sample was peripheral blood. The CDR3 DNA follows: TGTTCCAGCAGCTTAGGGGGAGTGGTGGAGCAGTTCTTC. Protein sequence: CSSSLGGVVEQFF.